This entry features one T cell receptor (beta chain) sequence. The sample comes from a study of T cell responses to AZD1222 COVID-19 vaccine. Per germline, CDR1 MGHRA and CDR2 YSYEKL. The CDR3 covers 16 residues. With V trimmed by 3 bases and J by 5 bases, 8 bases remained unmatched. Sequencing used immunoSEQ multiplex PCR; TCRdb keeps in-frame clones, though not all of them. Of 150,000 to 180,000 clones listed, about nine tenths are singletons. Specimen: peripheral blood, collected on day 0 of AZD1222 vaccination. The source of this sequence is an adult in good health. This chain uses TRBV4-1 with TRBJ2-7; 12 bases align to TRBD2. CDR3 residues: CASSHELAGGGDEQYF. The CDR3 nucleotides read TGCGCCAGCAGCCATGAACTAGCGGGGGGCGGAGACGAGCAGTACTTC.